This T cell receptor (beta chain) is drawn from a study of regulatory T cells in long-lasting Graves disease. Study-level findings and limits: The researchers studied only peripheral blood, not thyroid tissue.

iRepertoire HTBI primers and Arm-PCR of CDR3 regions built TCR beta libraries. Each CDR3 protein gets one entry after TCRdb re-called the multiplex PCR reads with MiXCR. This sample has approximately 380,000 distinct CDR3 sequences, with less than 25% found just once. This clonotype was seen more than once but under ten times. Its target is unknown. Time point here: persistent/refractory GD, antithyroid drugs over 5 years with positive TRAb. The TCR library was prepared using RNA isolated from PBMCs. Around 9.9 milliliters of peripheral blood went into EDTA tubes. This receptor was obtained from a female donor with Graves disease. This specimen consisted of peripheral blood mononuclear cells (PBMCs), obtained when the disease was refractory, from a patient treated with antithyroid drugs.

CDR3: CSARERSGWVTEAFF. CDR3 nucleotides: TGCAGTGCTAGAGAACGTTCGGGGTGGGTCACTGAAGCTTTCTTT. This chain uses TRBV20-1 with TRBJ1-1; no clear D. This CDR3 contains 15 residues. V lost 0 bases and J lost 4, with 15 bases in between. Germline CDR1 reads DFQATT; CDR2 reads SNEGSKA (reference sequence).